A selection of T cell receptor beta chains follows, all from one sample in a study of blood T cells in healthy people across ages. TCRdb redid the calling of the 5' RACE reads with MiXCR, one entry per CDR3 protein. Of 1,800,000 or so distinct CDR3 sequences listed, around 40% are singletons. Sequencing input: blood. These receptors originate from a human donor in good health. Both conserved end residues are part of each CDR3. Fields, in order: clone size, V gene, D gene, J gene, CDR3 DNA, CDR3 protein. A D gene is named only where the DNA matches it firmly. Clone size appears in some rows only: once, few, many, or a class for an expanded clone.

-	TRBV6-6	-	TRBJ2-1	TGTGCCAGCAGTTACTTGCCCGGGACTGGGAACAATGAGCAGTTCTTC	CASSYLPGTGNNEQFF
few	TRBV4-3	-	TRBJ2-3	TGCGCCAGCAGCCCCTTGGGGAGTGGAGATACGCAGTATTTT	CASSPLGSGDTQYF
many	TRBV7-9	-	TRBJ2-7	TGTGCCAGCAGTTTAATAGGGGGATCCTACGAGCAGTACTTC	CASSLIGGSYEQYF
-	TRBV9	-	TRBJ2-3	TGTGCCAGCAGCAACAACCAAATCTTGTTTGATACGCAGTATTTT	CASSNNQILFDTQYF
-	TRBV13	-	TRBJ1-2	TGTGCCAGCAGCTTGCCCAGACTATATGGCTACACCTTC	CASSLPRLYGYTF
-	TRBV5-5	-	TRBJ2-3	TGTGCCAGCAGCCGTCCGATAGATACGCAGTATTTT	CASSRPIDTQYF
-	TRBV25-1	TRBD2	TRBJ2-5	TGTGCCAGCAGTGAAGGTCTGCTAGCGGGGGGGCGAGAGACCCAGTACTTC	CASSEGLLAGGRETQYF
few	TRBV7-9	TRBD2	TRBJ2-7	TGTGCCAGCAGCGAGAGCGGGGGGGGATACTACGAGCAGTACTTC	CASSESGGGYYEQYF
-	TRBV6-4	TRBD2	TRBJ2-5	TGTGCCAGCAGTGAAAGTGTTACGGCGGGGGTCGGTGATACGCAGTACTTC	CASSESVTAGVGDTQYF
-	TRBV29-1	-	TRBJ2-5	TGCAGCGTTCTTTCGAGTGGAGAGACCCAGTACTTC	CSVLSSGETQYF
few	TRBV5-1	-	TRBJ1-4	TGCGCCAGCCCTCCCAACAGTGCAACTAATGAAAAACTGTTTTTT	CASPPNSATNEKLFF
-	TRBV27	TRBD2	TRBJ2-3	TGTGCCAGCACCTGGGGCGGGGGGTGGACAGATACGCAGTATTTT	CASTWGGGWTDTQYF
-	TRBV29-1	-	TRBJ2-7	TGCAGCGTTGATGGAGCCGGCGAGCAGTACTTC	CSVDGAGEQYF
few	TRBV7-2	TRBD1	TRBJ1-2	TGTGCCAGCAGCCCTATGGGACAGCCAGAATTCTATGGCTACACCTTC	CASSPMGQPEFYGYTF
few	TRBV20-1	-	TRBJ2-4	TGCAGTGCTTTGGGACTTCGAGCCAAAAACATTCAGTACTTC	CSALGLRAKNIQYF
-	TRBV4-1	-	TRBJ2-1	TGCGCCAGCAGCCCCTCCCTGGGCTCCTACAATGGGCAGTTCTTC	CASSPSLGSYNGQFF
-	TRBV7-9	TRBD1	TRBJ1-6	TGTGCCAGCAGCTCATTCAGGGGGGGTTCACCCCTCCACTTT	CASSSFRGGSPLHF
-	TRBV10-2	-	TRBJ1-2	TGCGCCAGCAGTTCGACAGTGGTTAACTATGGCTACACCTTC	CASSSTVVNYGYTF
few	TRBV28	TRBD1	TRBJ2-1	TGTGCCGCCCGTGGGGGACAGGGAGGGTACAATGAGCAGTTCTTC	CAARGGQGGYNEQFF
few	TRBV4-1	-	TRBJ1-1	TGCGCCAGCAGCCAAGCCCGGGTAGGCGCGACGACTGAAGCTTTCTTT	CASSQARVGATTEAFF
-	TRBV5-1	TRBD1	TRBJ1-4	TGCGCCAGCAGCCCTTCCGGGACAGGGGATGAAAAACGGTTTTTT	CASSPSGTGDEKRFF
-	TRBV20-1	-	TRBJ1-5	TGCAGTGCTAGACCCATAGGCAATCAGCCCCAGCATTTT	CSARPIGNQPQHF
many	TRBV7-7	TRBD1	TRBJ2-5	TGTGCTAGCAGGCACGGGACAGGGGGCACTGAGACCCAGTACTTC	CASRHGTGGTETQYF
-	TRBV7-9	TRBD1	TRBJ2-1	TGTGCCAGCAGCTACCCCCGGGACAGCCACAATGAGCAGTTCTTC	CASSYPRDSHNEQFF
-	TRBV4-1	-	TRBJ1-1	TGCGCCAGCAGCCAAGTCTGGGCCAGGGAGTACACTGAAGCTTTCTTT	CASSQVWAREYTEAFF
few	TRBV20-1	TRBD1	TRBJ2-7	TGCAGTGCTAGAGATCAGGACAGGCTATCCTACGAGCAGTACTTC	CSARDQDRLSYEQYF
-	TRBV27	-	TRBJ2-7	TGTGCCAGCAGTCCCTCCCGGGGACGGATATCCTACGAGCAGTACTTC	CASSPSRGRISYEQYF
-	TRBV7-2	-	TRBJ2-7	TGTGCCAGCAGACCCCAACAATCATCCTACGAGCAGTACTTC	CASRPQQSSYEQYF
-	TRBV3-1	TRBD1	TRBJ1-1	TGTGCCAGCCGCCCCGGGACAGTTGGACGCCAAGCTTTCTTT	CASRPGTVGRQAFF
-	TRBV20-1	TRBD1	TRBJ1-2	TGCAGTGCTAGCAATACCGGGACAGTGAGGGGCTACACCTTC	CSASNTGTVRGYTF
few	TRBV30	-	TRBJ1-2	TGTGCCTGGAGTATTTTAGCCTATGGCTACACCTTC	CAWSILAYGYTF
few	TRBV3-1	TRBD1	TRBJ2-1	TGTGCCAGCAGCCAAGTCTTAGGGGGGACAGGGCCCAAGGAGCAGTTCTTC	CASSQVLGGTGPKEQFF
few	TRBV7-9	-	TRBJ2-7	TGTGCCAGCACCCTACAGGGTACCTACGAGCAGTACTTC	CASTLQGTYEQYF
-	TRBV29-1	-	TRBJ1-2	TGCAGCGTTGATACAGGGAGTTATGGCTACACCTTC	CSVDTGSYGYTF
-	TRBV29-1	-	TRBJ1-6	TGCAGCGTACGAGAGTGGGATTCACCCCGCCACTTT	CSVREWDSPRHF
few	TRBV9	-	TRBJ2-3	TGTGCCAGCAGTCCCCTGGGGCGTACGCAGTATTTT	CASSPLGRTQYF
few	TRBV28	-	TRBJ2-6	TGTGCCAGCGGGCGAAGGGGCAACTCTGGGGCCAACGTCCTGACTTTC	CASGRRGNSGANVLTF
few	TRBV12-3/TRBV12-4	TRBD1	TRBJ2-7	TGTGCCAGCACCGACAGGGCCTTCTTTAACGAGCAGTACTTC	CASTDRAFFNEQYF
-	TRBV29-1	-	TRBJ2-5	TGCAGCGCCCGAACAGATTTTCAAGGAGAGACCCAGTACTTC	CSARTDFQGETQYF
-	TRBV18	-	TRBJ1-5	TGTGCCAGCTCACCAGGGTTTCTTGCTAGCAATCAGCCCCAGCATTTT	CASSPGFLASNQPQHF
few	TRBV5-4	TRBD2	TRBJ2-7	TGTGCCAGCAGCTTGAGATCGGGGGGTCCCTACGAGCAGTACTTC	CASSLRSGGPYEQYF
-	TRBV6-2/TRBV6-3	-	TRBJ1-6	TGTGCCAGCAGTTACTCATCGGGGAGTTCATATAATTCACCCCTCCACTTT	CASSYSSGSSYNSPLHF
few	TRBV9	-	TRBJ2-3	TGTGCCAGCAGCCCCAGACCTAGGGTCACAGATACGCAGTATTTT	CASSPRPRVTDTQYF
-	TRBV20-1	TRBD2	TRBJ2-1	TGCAGTGCTACCCAACCTGGGGGGGCCTACAATGAGCAGTTCTTC	CSATQPGGAYNEQFF
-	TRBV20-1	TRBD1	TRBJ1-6	TGCAGTGCTGCCGGGGACAGGGCGAATTCACCCCTCCACTTT	CSAAGDRANSPLHF
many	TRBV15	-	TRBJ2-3	TGTGCCACCAGCAGAGATCCGGGAGATACGCAGTATTTT	CATSRDPGDTQYF
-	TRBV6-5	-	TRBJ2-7	TGTGCCAGCAGTTACTCGAGGGGGGGGGACATCTACGAGCAGTACTTC	CASSYSRGGDIYEQYF
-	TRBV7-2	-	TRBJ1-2	TGTGCCAGCAGCTTTAAAACAGGGACGTTTATCTATGGCTACACCTTC	CASSFKTGTFIYGYTF
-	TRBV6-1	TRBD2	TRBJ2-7	TGTGCCAGCAGCCTTAAGACTAGCAGCTTATCTACGAGCAGTACGCTGTACTTC	CASSLKTSSLSTSSTLYF
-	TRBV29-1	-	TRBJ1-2	TGCAGCGTCGCGACAGGATCCCCCTATAGCTACACCTTC	CSVATGSPYSYTF
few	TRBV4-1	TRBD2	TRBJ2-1	TGCGCCAGCAGCCAAGGTATCGCTAGCGGCTACAATGAGCAGTTCTTC	CASSQGIASGYNEQFF
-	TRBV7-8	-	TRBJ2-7	TGTGCCAGCAGCTTAAATAGGGCCTCGGGATTCGACGAGCAGTACTTC	CASSLNRASGFDEQYF
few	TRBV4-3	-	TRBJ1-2	TGCGCCAGCAGCCAAGAACGGGAGTTGGGTGGCTACACCTTC	CASSQERELGGYTF
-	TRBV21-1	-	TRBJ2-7	TGTGCCCACCCCATAGCGGGGCCCCGCTCCTACGAGCAGTACTTC	CAHPIAGPRSYEQYF
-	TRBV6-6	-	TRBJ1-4	TGTGCCAGCAGTTATGGGGGGGCAGTTAATGAAAAACTGTTTTTT	CASSYGGAVNEKLFF
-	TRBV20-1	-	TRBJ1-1	TGCAGTGTGCCCACAGTCCCCCCTTTCTTT	CSVPTVPPFF
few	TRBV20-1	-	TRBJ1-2	TGCAGTGCTAGAGATCGCGCAGGGACCGACTATGGCTACACCTTC	CSARDRAGTDYGYTF